This T cell receptor (beta chain) was documented in a study of shared clonotypes between healthy human individuals. The overall study: A couple of female and a few male donors aged 18 to 49 were enrolled. Study conclusions and caveats: Memory subsets generally showed lower estimated richness than naive subsets. Generation probabilities were higher for clonotypes shared across all four sorted-subset donors than for unshared ones.

This clone has only one observation. Its matching antigen is unknown. Across several immunoSEQ plates, the genomic DNA of each subset was split evenly. TCRdb's table, derived via immunoSEQ multiplex PCR, lists solely in-frame clones and lacks some. The sample includes 2 million to 2.5 million clones, over 90% of them seen just once. Germline V gene data show CDR1 as DFQATT and CDR2 as SNEGSKA (reference sequence). The CDR3 covers 11 residues. V lost 7 bases and J 3 bases, leaving 10 bases between the germline ends. Sequencing was performed on naive CD4+ T cells from PBMCs. Subset indicated: CD45RA+ positively selected. The TCR sequence derives from a man aged 18 to 30 in good health. Some clones in this sample may be carry-over from other donors' samples. The chain uses TRBV20-1 and TRBJ2-7; D not certain. The CDR3 is CSGFMSYEQYF. DNA for the CDR3: TGCAGTGGGTTTATGAGCTACGAGCAGTACTTC.